Shown below are 31 T cell receptor beta chains from a single sample sequenced in a study of cytomegalovirus exposure and HLA in healthy donors. Primers: 60 Vbeta forward and 13 Jbeta reverse. Sequencing was performed with immunoSEQ multiplex PCR; in TCRdb, only in-frame clones are kept and a portion is missing. The sample has about 140,000 clones, more than 75% seen once. Sample: PBMCs. These receptors were collected from a man aged 45 to 65 in good health and CMV-seronegative.

CDR3 nucleotides: TGCGCCAGCAGCCCGGGGGGGGTCGACACTGAAGCTTTCTTT. The encoded protein is CASSPGGVDTEAFF. J is TRBJ1-1 and V is TRBV5-1, with a weak D call TRBD1 (5 bases). Germline CDR1 SGHRS, CDR2 YFSETQ. The V and J ends lost 4 bases and 3 bases respectively, with 13 bases between them. The CDR3 runs 14 residues.

The V and J genes are TRBV27 and TRBJ2-7; 11 bases line up with TRBD2. This CDR3 comprises 18 residues. V trimming: 2 bases; J trimming: 0 bases; junction bases outside the gene matches: 9. CDR1 is MNHEY, CDR2 SMNVEV, per germline (reference sequence). CDR3 amino acids: CASSLSSGGASNSYEQYF. The CDR3 DNA sequence: TGTGCCAGCAGTTTAAGTAGCGGGGGGGCTTCAAACTCCTACGAGCAGTACTTC.

This chain joins TRBV6-1 and TRBJ1-3; D gene ambiguous. CDR1 MNHNS and CDR2 SASEGT come from the germline V gene. The CDR3 has 14 residues. Trimming cost V 0 bases and J 0 bases, with 3 bases left between them. CDR3 sequence: CASSEASSGNTIYF. The CDR3 DNA follows: TGTGCCAGCAGTGAAGCGAGCTCTGGAAACACCATATATTTT.

This chain links TRBV5-1 with TRBJ2-1, with 10 bases aligning to TRBD2. J was trimmed by 10 bases and V by 3 bases; bases with no gene match: 4. From germline, CDR1 is SGHRS and CDR2 YFSETQ. This CDR3 has 13 amino acids. The CDR3 sequence is CASSYGLADEQFF. Written as DNA, the CDR3 is TGCGCCAGCAGCTATGGACTAGCGGACGAGCAGTTCTTC.

The chain combines TRBV6-5 with TRBJ1-4; D is undetermined. Per germline, CDR1 MNHEY and CDR2 SVGAGI. Trimming left V 6 bases short and J 5 bases short, with 13 bases between. CDR3 length equals 14 residues. The CDR3 region is CASRARGENEKLFF. The DNA of the CDR3 is TGTGCCAGCAGAGCTAGAGGAGAAAATGAAAAACTGTTTTTT.

The V gene is TRBV18, the J gene TRBJ2-1, with 12 bases matching TRBD2. This CDR3 has 15 residues. V was pared by 5 bases and J by 7 bases, with 6 bases of the junction left unmatched. CDR1 KGHSH and CDR2 LQKENI come from the germline V gene. Here the CDR3 reads CASSSSGRAGNEQFF. The CDR3 bases are TGTGCCAGCTCATCTAGCGGGAGGGCAGGGAATGAGCAGTTCTTC.

The V and J genes are TRBV6-1 and TRBJ1-4; no reliable D call. V lost 3 bases, J lost 3 bases, and 8 bases lay in between. The CDR3 has 14 amino acids. The germline gives CDR1 MNHNS, CDR2 SASEGT. The CDR3 here is CASSEEVSNEKLFF. Written as DNA, the CDR3 is TGTGCCAGCAGTGAGGAGGTTTCTAATGAAAAACTGTTTTTT.

The chain recombines TRBV28 with TRBJ2-2; tentatively, D is TRBD1 (5 bases). The V and J ends lost 4 bases and 4 bases respectively, with 16 bases between them. Per the germline V gene, CDR1 is MDHEN and CDR2 is SYDVKM. The CDR3 loop spans 16 amino acids. The CDR3 loop reads CASSSTRDSLTGELFF. The CDR3 DNA reads TGTGCCAGCAGTTCGACGAGAGACAGTCTCACCGGGGAGCTGTTTTTT.

The chain links TRBV28 to TRBJ1-2; D is unresolved. The germline gives CDR1 MDHEN, CDR2 SYDVKM. The germline V and J ends were trimmed by 3 bases and 7 bases, with 15 bases remaining between them. The CDR3 length is 14 residues. Here the CDR3 reads CASSFGRANVGYTF. The CDR3 coding sequence is TGTGCCAGCAGTTTTGGGCGGGCGAACGTTGGCTACACCTTC.

V and J are TRBV4-2 and TRBJ2-1; maybe TRBD1 (5 bases). Deletions cut 0 bases from V and 0 bases from J, with 15 bases between. Germline lookup yields CDR1 LGHNA and CDR2 YNFKEQ. This CDR3 is built from 18 residues. The CDR3 coding sequence is TGTGCCAGCAGCCAAGAAATGATAGGCGGACACTCCTACAATGAGCAGTTCTTC. This translates into CASSQEMIGGHSYNEQFF.

The chain has TRBV2 and TRBJ1-1; TRBD1 agrees at 7 bases. With 10 bases clipped from V and 1 base from J, the junction kept 3 bases outside the gene matches. Per germline, CDR1 SNHLY and CDR2 FYNNEI. The CDR3 loop spans 12 amino acids. The CDR3 DNA sequence: TGTGCCATTGACAGGGAGAACACTGAAGCTTTCTTT. Translation: CAIDRENTEAFF.

The V call is TRBV6-6, the J call TRBJ2-7, with TRBD2 identical over 14 bases. Per germline, CDR1 MNHNY and CDR2 SVGAGI (reference sequence). The ends lost 7 bases at V and 4 bases at J; junction bases unmatched: 9. The CDR3 has 16 amino acids. CDR3: CASKKETSGGAYEQYF. The CDR3 nucleotides read TGTGCCAGCAAAAAAGAGACTAGCGGGGGGGCGTACGAGCAGTACTTC.

The V call is TRBV6-5, the J call TRBJ1-1; D possibly corresponds to TRBD1 (5 bases). V lost 2 bases and J lost 6, with 13 bases in between. The CDR3 runs 14 residues. Looked up from germline, CDR1 is MNHEY and CDR2 is SVGAGI. Here the CDR3 DNA reads TGTGCCAGCAGTTACAGCCGGGGGAGTGCTGAAGCTTTCTTT. It is translated as CASSYSRGSAEAFF.

Concerning this clone itself: An end of the junction differs from the germline gene, which may be a read error. CDR3 DNA: TGCGCCAGCAGATTGGGGCAGGCCAAGAGCTCCTACGAGCAGTACTTC. It yields the protein CASRLGQAKSSYEQYF. The chain uses TRBV5-1 and TRBJ2-7; tentative D call: TRBD1 (5 bases). The CDR3 loop spans 16 amino acids. Germline V gene lookup returns CDR1 SGHRS and CDR2 YFSETQ.

V gene TRBV30 combines with J gene TRBJ2-5, with D possibly being TRBD2 (7 bases). With 7 bases removed from V and 4 bases from J, the gap between germline ends came to 13 bases. CDR1 and CDR2 from the germline V gene are GTSNPN and SVGIG (reference sequence). This CDR3 has 12 residues. CDR3 sequence reads: CASGGGLETQYF. The CDR3 DNA sequence: TGTGCCTCCGGCGGGGGCTTAGAGACCCAGTACTTC.

This chain links TRBV19 with TRBJ1-1; 7 positions match TRBD1. Germline lookup yields CDR1 LNHDA and CDR2 SQIVND (reference sequence). The CDR3 is 12 residues long. Trimming at V came to 9 bases and at J to 5 bases, leaving 6 bases not matched to a gene. In nucleotides, the CDR3 is TGTGCCAGCATTGACAGGGCTACTGAAGCTTTCTTT. Its translation is CASIDRATEAFF.

This clone turned up a few times. The chain couples TRBV7-9 to TRBJ1-4; possible D gene TRBD1, 5 bases. In germline, CDR1 is SEHNR, CDR2 FQNEAQ (reference sequence). The CDR3 loop spans 16 amino acids. V shed 1 base and J shed 4 bases, with 13 bases lying between them. The CDR3 nucleotides are TGTGCCAGCAGCTTAGTCGGGGGAATCGGTAATGAAAAACTGTTTTTT. This encodes CASSLVGGIGNEKLFF.

The chain has TRBV5-1 and TRBJ2-5; 14 bases agree with TRBD2. The V gene end was trimmed by 0 bases and the J gene end by 2 bases; junction bases not matched to a gene: 0. CDR1 is SGHRS and CDR2 is YFSETQ in the germline V gene. The CDR3 is 16 amino acids. CDR3 protein: CASSLGTSGRQETQYF. CDR3 sequence (DNA): TGCGCCAGCAGCTTGGGGACTAGCGGGAGGCAAGAGACCCAGTACTTC. The full variable domain, completed using reference TRBV5-1 and TRBJ2-5, is KAGVTQTPRYLIKTRGQQVTLSCSPISGHRSVSWYQQTPGQGLQFLFEYFSETQRNKGNFPGRFSGRQFSNSRSEMNVSTLELGDSALYLCASSLGTSGRQETQYFGPGTRLLVL.

This clone occurred once. The rearrangement joins TRBV14 to TRBJ2-3; the match to TRBD2 covers 14 bases. J was trimmed by 6 bases and V by 3 bases; bases with no gene match: 5. The CDR3 has 16 residues. The germline V gene has CDR1 SGHDN and CDR2 FVKESK. CDR3 DNA: TGTGCCAGCAGCCAGGGGACTAGCGGGAGCAGGGATACGCAGTATTTT. Translated, it gives CASSQGTSGSRDTQYF.

The chain has TRBV30 and TRBJ2-2; 7 bases align to TRBD2. Germline V lookup: CDR1 GTSNPN, CDR2 SVGIG (reference sequence). Unmatched junction bases numbered 10, after V lost 1 base and J lost 5 bases. The CDR3 covers 16 residues. In nucleotides, the CDR3 is TGTGCCTGGAGTGCCCTAGCGCCGCGGGGGACCGGGGAGCTGTTTTTT. Translated: CAWSALAPRGTGELFF.

This clone was observed a few times. The chain has TRBV6-6 and TRBJ1-1, with 7 bases identical to TRBD1. The CDR3 totals 14 residues. Germline V gene data show CDR1 as MNHNY and CDR2 as SVGAGI (reference sequence). V dropped 6 bases and J dropped 10; count of bases not matched to a gene: 14. The CDR3 here is CASSLQRGRFGAFF. DNA of the CDR3: TGTGCCAGCAGCTTACAAAGGGGGCGATTTGGAGCTTTCTTT.

The chain links TRBV6-1 to TRBJ1-2; D remains ambiguous. The CDR3 covers 13 residues. The germline V gene encodes CDR1 MNHNS and CDR2 SASEGT. Trimming removed 2 bases at V and 2 bases at J, with 6 bases between. CDR3 in DNA: TGTGCCAGCAGTGAACACAAAAACTATGGCTACACCTTC. Its protein product is CASSEHKNYGYTF.

The CDR3 here is CASSLDNRRLAGGRTDTQYF. CDR3 nucleotide sequence: TGTGCCAGCAGCTTAGATAATAGGAGACTAGCGGGGGGGCGGACAGATACGCAGTATTTT. The rearrangement links TRBV11-2 to TRBJ2-3; 14 bases line up with TRBD2. Trimming removed 0 bases from V and 3 bases from J; junction bases left unmatched: 11. Germline V CDR1 and CDR2: SGHAT, FQNNGV. This CDR3 region has 20 residues.

This clone was observed a few times. The chain has TRBV11-3 and TRBJ2-7, with TRBD1 matching over 7 bases. This CDR3 has 12 residues. V lost 5 bases to trimming and J lost 3 bases; unmatched junction nucleotides: 1. Germline-derived CDR1 and CDR2 are SGHNT and YENEEA. DNA of the CDR3: TGTGCCAGCAGCCGGGACAGCTACGAGCAGTACTTC. This encodes CASSRDSYEQYF.

The chain carries TRBV6-1 and TRBJ2-1, with 9 bases that match TRBD2. This CDR3 comprises 15 residues. Germline loops: CDR1 MNHNS, CDR2 SASEGT. The junction had 5 bases not matched to a gene; V was cut back by 4 bases and J by 4 bases. The CDR3 region is CASSGTSGFYNEQFF. In DNA form, the CDR3 reads TGTGCCAGCAGTGGTACTAGCGGGTTTTACAATGAGCAGTTCTTC.

The V call is TRBV7-9, the J call TRBJ2-5; 12 bases line up with TRBD1. The CDR3 loop spans 14 amino acids. The germline gives CDR1 SEHNR, CDR2 FQNEAQ (reference sequence). J was trimmed by 4 bases and V by 4 bases; bases with no gene match: 1. In DNA form, the CDR3 reads TGTGCCAGCAGCTGGGACAGGGGGCGAGAGACCCAGTACTTC. Residues: CASSWDRGRETQYF.

The chain links TRBV30 to TRBJ1-1; maybe TRBD1 (6 bases). CDR1 and CDR2 from the germline V gene are GTSNPN and SVGIG (reference sequence). CDR3 length: 12 amino acids. The V and J ends lost 1 base and 4 bases respectively, with 7 bases between them. The CDR3 DNA reads TGTGCCTGGAGTGGAGGGGGCACTGAAGCTTTCTTT. It is translated as CAWSGGGTEAFF.

This sequence joins TRBV2 and TRBJ1-3; tentatively, D is TRBD1 (6 bases). Trimming took 6 bases from V and 0 from J, leaving 9 bases between them. CDR3 size: 14 residues. Germline CDR1 SNHLY, CDR2 FYNNEI. Here the CDR3 reads CASRDSSSGNTIYF. The CDR3, as DNA: TGTGCCAGCAGGGACAGCAGCTCTGGAAACACCATATATTTT. The full variable domain, rest sourced from reference TRBV2 and TRBJ1-3, is EPEVTQTPSHQVTQMGQEVILRCVPISNHLYFYWYRQILGQKVEFLVSFYNNEISEKSEIFDDQFSVERPDGSNFTLKIRSTKLEDSAMYFCASRDSSSGNTIYFGEGSWLTVV.

The rearrangement links TRBV19 to TRBJ2-7; 8 nucleotides agree with TRBD1. The CDR3 has 15 amino acids. Unmatched junction bases numbered 8, after V lost 5 bases and J lost 2 bases. Germline CDR1 is LNHDA and CDR2 is SQIVND (reference sequence). The CDR3 region has the DNA TGTGCCAGTAGTGTAACCGGGACAGGTCCCTACGAGCAGTACTTC. It specifies CASSVTGTGPYEQYF.

This rearrangement joins TRBV7-3 to TRBJ2-5; TRBD1 agrees at 8 bases. CDR3 length equals 14 residues. From germline, CDR1 is SGHTA and CDR2 FQGTGA. With 5 bases clipped from V and 2 bases from J, the junction kept 4 bases outside the gene matches. The CDR3 reads CASSAGQGQETQYF. The CDR3 bases are TGTGCCAGCAGCGCCGGACAGGGACAAGAGACCCAGTACTTC.

The CDR3 region has the DNA TGTGCCAGCAGCTTAGGGACAGCGCTCTATGGCTACACCTTC. Translating gives CASSLGTALYGYTF. V is TRBV13 and J is TRBJ1-2, with TRBD1 as a possible D gene (5 bases). CDR1 and CDR2 from the germline V gene are PRHDT and FYEKMQ (reference sequence). Trimming cost V 0 bases and J 4 bases, with 9 bases left between them. This CDR3 is built from 14 residues.